These 16 T cell receptor beta chains share one sample of origin, sequenced in a study of Graves' ophthalmopathy and Graves' hyperthyroidism. RNA transcripts yielded amplified TCR beta CDR3 regions. First-round RT-PCR relied on HTBI primers, and a second-round multiplex PCR came next. MiXCR, applied by TCRdb to the multiplex PCR reads, yields one record per CDR3 protein. The sample shows a few hundred thousand distinct CDR3 sequences, about 15% of them seen only once. Sequencing used peripheral blood. Source of these receptors: an adult woman with stable Graves' hyperthyroidism.

The sample holds many counts of this clonotype. This chain's CDR3 is CSARTSGMKNIQYF. CDR3 bases: TGCAGTGCTAGGACTAGCGGGATGAAAAACATTCAGTACTTC. This sequence joins TRBV20-1 and TRBJ2-4; 11 nucleotides agree with TRBD2. The CDR3 is 14 residues long. V was pared by 3 bases and J by 4 bases, with 2 bases of the junction left unmatched. From germline, CDR1 is DFQATT and CDR2 SNEGSKA (reference sequence).

In this sample, this clonotype turned up many times. The chain links TRBV6-5 to TRBJ2-7; D unclear. Germline V gene sequence: CDR1 MNHEY, CDR2 SVGAGI. V shed 2 bases and J shed 0 bases, with 8 bases lying between them. This CDR3 is 14 amino acids long. The CDR3 loop reads CASSYADSSYEQYF. The CDR3 region has the DNA TGTGCCAGCAGTTACGCTGACTCCTCCTACGAGCAGTACTTC.

The chain links TRBV2 to TRBJ2-7, with D maybe TRBD1 (5 bases). The CDR3 consists of 14 residues. CDR1 SNHLY and CDR2 FYNNEI come from the germline V gene. V was shortened by 10 bases and J by 4 bases, with 20 bases between the two germline ends. CDR3 region: CATDPNGQGYEQYF. CDR3 coding DNA: TGTGCCACCGACCCGAACGGGCAGGGTTACGAGCAGTACTTC.

This clonotype was seen only a few times. The chain carries TRBV12-3 or TRBV12-4 and TRBJ2-7; TRBD1 agrees at 8 bases. CDR3 length: 15 residues. Trimming cost V 3 bases and J 5 bases; bases outside gene matches: 9. The CDR3 reads CASSFLDRGNDEQYF. CDR3 bases: TGTGCCAGCAGTTTCCTCGACAGGGGAAACGACGAGCAGTACTTC.

This clonotype was seen a few times. The rearrangement uses TRBV3-1 and TRBJ1-1, with D perhaps matching TRBD1 (5 bases). The length of the CDR3 is 13 residues. Germline CDR1 is LGHDT and CDR2 is YNNKEL (reference sequence). Between the trimmed V and J ends, which lost 4 bases and 7 bases, there was a span of 13 bases. The CDR3 region has the DNA TGTGCCAGCAGCCCATTCCGGGACGGTGAAGCTTTCTTT. This codes for CASSPFRDGEAFF.

This clonotype was seen repeatedly, ten times or more. This chain connects TRBV29-1 to TRBJ2-5; tentatively, D is TRBD2 (5 bases). V lost 8 bases and J 5 bases, leaving 21 bases between the germline ends. This CDR3 has 14 residues. From germline, CDR1 is SQVTM and CDR2 ANQGSEA. CDR3: CSLRVRERGETQYF. The CDR3 nucleotides are TGCAGCCTCCGAGTGAGGGAAAGAGGCGAGACCCAGTACTTC.

This clonotype was counted ten times or more. The CDR3 region has the DNA TGTGCCACCAGCAGGGATAGTACGGGGGGCGAGACCCAGTACTTC. Translation gives CATSRDSTGGETQYF. The chain recombines TRBV15 with TRBJ2-5; weak D call: TRBD2 (7 bases). The CDR3 spans 15 residues. The germline V and J ends were trimmed by 3 bases and 5 bases, with 16 bases remaining between them. Germline CDR1 LNHNV, CDR2 YYDKDF (reference sequence).

Ten or more counts support this clonotype. The CDR3 DNA follows: TGCAGTGCCCGGAAAGTGGAGAACACTGAAGCTTTCTTT. Its translation: CSARKVENTEAFF. This rearrangement joins TRBV20-1 to TRBJ1-1; no clear D gene. With 6 bases removed from V and 1 base from J, the gap between germline ends came to 12 bases. In germline, CDR1 is DFQATT, CDR2 SNEGSKA (reference sequence). The CDR3 has 13 amino acids.

The V call is TRBV20-1, the J call TRBJ2-5; 8 positions match TRBD2. V lost 6 bases, J lost 2 bases, and 8 bases stayed unmatched. CDR3 length: 14 residues. The germline CDR1 and CDR2 sequences are DFQATT and SNEGSKA (reference sequence). The CDR3: CSAETSGKQETQYF. In DNA form, the CDR3 reads TGCAGTGCCGAAACTAGCGGCAAACAAGAGACCCAGTACTTC.

This clonotype has more than one count but fewer than ten. The V and J genes are TRBV11-1 and TRBJ1-5; 9 bases align to TRBD1. This CDR3 is built from 16 residues. With 0 bases clipped from V and 4 bases from J, the junction kept 4 bases outside the gene matches. In germline, CDR1 is SGHAT, CDR2 FQDESV (reference sequence). CDR3 DNA: TGTGCCAGCAGCTTAGCCGGACAGGGGATTAATCAGCCCCAGCATTTT. Protein sequence: CASSLAGQGINQPQHF. Drawing the rest from reference TRBV11-1 and TRBJ1-5, the complete variable domain is EAEVAQSPRYKITEKSQAVAFWCDPISGHATLYWYRQILGQGPELLVQFQDESVVDDSQLPKDRFSAERLKGVDSTLKIQPAELGDSAMYLCASSLAGQGINQPQHFGDGTRLSIL.

This clonotype showed up many times. V gene TRBV27 combines with J gene TRBJ2-7; 8 nucleotides match TRBD1. The J segment lost 2 bases and the V segment lost 6 bases, leaving 21 bases of the junction unmatched. Germline CDR1 MNHEY, CDR2 SMNVEV (reference sequence). This CDR3 has 19 residues. The DNA of the CDR3 is TGTGCCAGCAGCAGTTTATTCTTCGACAGGGGCCATTTCGCCTACGAGCAGTACTTC. Its translation: CASSSLFFDRGHFAYEQYF.

The rearrangement joins TRBV7-9 to TRBJ2-7, with D unresolved. Germline V gene data show CDR1 as SEHNR and CDR2 as FQNEAQ (reference sequence). CDR3 length: 16 residues. V dropped 5 bases and J dropped 0 bases, with 17 bases sitting between them. CDR3 loop: CASSQEDGLSSYEQYF. For the CDR3, the DNA is TGTGCCAGCAGCCAAGAGGACGGTCTTAGCTCCTACGAGCAGTACTTC.

This clonotype was counted at least ten times. The chain carries TRBV7-8 and TRBJ2-7, with 13 bases matching TRBD2. CDR1 is SGHVS, CDR2 FQNEAQ, per germline. This CDR3 spans 17 amino acids. J lost 2 bases, V lost 1 base, and 5 bases had no gene match. CDR3 nucleotide sequence: TGTGCCAGCAGCTTAGTACCCGGACTAGCGGGAGCCTACGAGCAGTACTTC. Translating gives CASSLVPGLAGAYEQYF.

This clonotype was detected ten times or more. In DNA form, the CDR3 reads TGCAGCGTTGTTCCGGCTAGCGAGTACGAGCAGTACTTC. This encodes CSVVPASEYEQYF. This rearrangement joins TRBV29-1 to TRBJ2-7, with D possibly TRBD2 on 6 matching bases. The length of the CDR3 is 13 residues. Trimming cost V 4 bases and J 4 bases, with 14 bases left between them. CDR1 and CDR2 from the germline V gene are SQVTM and ANQGSEA.

This clonotype was observed a few times. The rearrangement uses TRBV4-3 and TRBJ2-5, with unresolved D. CDR1 LGHNA and CDR2 YSLEER come from the germline V gene. Trimming pared 0 bases from V and 4 bases from J, leaving 21 bases between. The CDR3 runs 18 residues. The CDR3 DNA is TGCGCCAGCAGCCAAGAAATTTCGCGCGGAATTTTCGGAGAGACCCAGTACTTC. It specifies CASSQEISRGIFGETQYF.

This clonotype was observed a handful of times. The chain has TRBV28 and TRBJ1-1; D not resolved. Germline V CDR1 and CDR2: MDHEN, SYDVKM. Trimming cost V 1 base and J 5 bases, with 11 bases left between them. The CDR3 is made up of 14 amino acids. CDR3 sequence: CASSLLGGRTEAFF. DNA of the CDR3: TGTGCCAGCAGTTTATTAGGAGGTCGGACTGAAGCTTTCTTT.